This T cell receptor (beta chain) was sequenced in a study of cytomegalovirus exposure and HLA in healthy donors. The PCR had 60 Vbeta and 13 Jbeta primers. Profiling relied on immunoSEQ multiplex PCR, and the TCRdb table lists in-frame clones only, not all of them. This table has about 150,000 clones, more than 70% appearing once. Of note for this clone: The antigen is undetermined.

Regarding the study as a whole: Most of the CMV-associated TCR beta chains (in a later analysis) appeared to be HLA-restricted. Immune exposure information comprised only CMV serostatus. Analysis performed later showed TCR beta chains linked to HLA being more clonally expanded than equally common others. Cytomegalovirus-associated TCR beta chains were listed, numbering 164.

Germline V gene lookup returns CDR1 WSHSY and CDR2 SAAADI. CDR3 length: 15 residues. The trim removed 6 bases at V and 3 bases at J, leaving 8 bases unmatched. The clonotype comes from a boy under 10 years old in good health and CMV-seronegative. Input material: PBMCs. This chain connects TRBV10-2 to TRBJ2-5; 9 positions match TRBD2. As DNA, the CDR3 is TGCGCCAGCAGGGGGCCAGGACTAGCGAAAGAGACCCAGTACTTC. Translating it yields CASRGPGLAKETQYF.